The rows below give T cell receptor beta chains drawn from one sample of a study of response to subunit inactivated influenza vaccine. TCRdb re-called the RT-PCR reads with MiXCR, one entry per CDR3 protein. The table includes hundreds of thousands of distinct CDR3 sequences, roughly 25% detected once. Source: CD4+ T cells sorted from PBMCs, taken more than 4 days after vaccination. Every receptor here comes from a middle-aged man who received an inactivated influenza vaccine. Each CDR3 is given with its conserved first and last residue. D genes are given only for firm matches. Only some rows state a clone size, as once, few, many or a class for expanded clones.

D,V,size,J,DNA,CDR3
TRBD2,TRBV7-8,-,TRBJ2-1,TGTGCCAGCAGCCCATCCCGACTAGCGGGAGGGTACTACAATGAGCAGTTCTTC,CASSPSRLAGGYYNEQFF
-,TRBV27,-,TRBJ2-3,TGTGCCAGCAGTTTTGATGGAGAGTATACGCAGTATTTT,CASSFDGEYTQYF
-,TRBV20-1,few,TRBJ1-1,TGCAGTGCGACCCGACAGATGAACACTGAAGCTTTCTTT,CSATRQMNTEAFF
-,TRBV9,-,TRBJ2-1,TGTGCCAGCAGCGTAGGACTTAGTCCCAACAATGAGCAGTTCTTC,CASSVGLSPNNEQFF
-,TRBV20-1,-,TRBJ2-7,TGCAGTGCTCGACGGATGGTCGGCAGCCCCTACGAGCAGTACTTC,CSARRMVGSPYEQYF
TRBD1,TRBV12-3/TRBV12-4,few,TRBJ2-4,TGTGCCAGCAGCCAGGGACAGGGGGCTTACATTCAGTACTTC,CASSQGQGAYIQYF
-,TRBV9,-,TRBJ2-5,TGTGCCAGCAGCGTAACTAGGGAACAAGAGACCCAGTACTTC,CASSVTREQETQYF
-,TRBV24-1,-,TRBJ2-5,TGTGCCACCAGTGATTCGGGCAGTCTCCAAGAGACCCAGTACTTC,CATSDSGSLQETQYF
-,TRBV5-1,few,TRBJ1-2,TGCGCCAGCAGCTTGGACAGGGCGCTCTATGGCTACACCTTC,CASSLDRALYGYTF
-,TRBV25-1,-,TRBJ2-4,TGTGCCAGCAGTGAATCGCTAGTTGGCAAAAACATTCAGTACTTC,CASSESLVGKNIQYF
TRBD2,TRBV29-1,few,TRBJ2-7,TGCAGCGCTAGCGGGGCCAACTCCTACGAGCAGTACTTC,CSASGANSYEQYF
-,TRBV7-2,-,TRBJ2-1,TGTGCCAGCAGCTTAGCATCCGGGCGCGTCTTCGGTGAGCAGTTCTTC,CASSLASGRVFGEQFF
-,TRBV7-2,-,TRBJ1-1,TGTGCCAGCAGCTTAGGACAGGTCACTGAAGCTTTCTTT,CASSLGQVTEAFF
-,TRBV14,-,TRBJ2-7,TGTGCCAGCAGCAAGTTTATCGGGTTAACCTACGAGCAGTACTTC,CASSKFIGLTYEQYF
-,TRBV5-1,-,TRBJ2-7,TGCGCCAGCAGCTTGGCGGGCGAAATATACTACGAGCAGTACTTC,CASSLAGEIYYEQYF
-,TRBV12-3/TRBV12-4,-,TRBJ2-1,TGTGCCAGCAGTCCCGGGTCTAGAGGGCTGAATGAGCAGTTCTTC,CASSPGSRGLNEQFF
TRBD1,TRBV7-8,few,TRBJ2-5,TGTGCCAGCAGCTTATGGGTCCGGGGACAGGGGAGAGAGACCCAGTACTTC,CASSLWVRGQGRETQYF
TRBD2,TRBV7-2,-,TRBJ2-1,TGTGCCAGCAGTCGGCTAGCGGGAGGGCTCGGCAATGAGCAGTTCTTC,CASSRLAGGLGNEQFF
-,TRBV20-1,few,TRBJ2-1,TGCAGTGGAGCCAGCGGTTCCTACAATGAGCAGTTCTTC,CSGASGSYNEQFF
-,TRBV4-3,many,TRBJ1-2,TGCGCCAGCAGCCAAACGGTTATGGGCGGCTATGGCTACACCTTC,CASSQTVMGGYGYTF
-,TRBV29-1,few,TRBJ1-1,TGCAGCGTTTCCGGGAACACTGAAGCTTTCTTT,CSVSGNTEAFF
TRBD1,TRBV28,-,TRBJ2-5,TGTGCCAGCAGTTCACTCGGGACAGGGGAGGAGACCCAGTACTTC,CASSSLGTGEETQYF
TRBD1,TRBV29-1,many,TRBJ2-7,TGCAGCGTTGACGACAGGGCGTACGAGCAGTACTTC,CSVDDRAYEQYF
-,TRBV20-1,-,TRBJ1-1,TGCAGTGCCCACCTGGCAGGGACCACTGAAGCTTTCTTT,CSAHLAGTTEAFF
TRBD2,TRBV7-2,many,TRBJ2-7,TGTGCCAGCAGCCCCCTAGGCGGGAGGGTGTCCTACGAGCAGTACTTC,CASSPLGGRVSYEQYF
-,TRBV7-9,few,TRBJ1-1,TGTGCCAGCAGCTTAGCGTATTTACAGGCCCCTGAAGCTTTCTTT,CASSLAYLQAPEAFF
-,TRBV28,-,TRBJ2-7,TGTGCCAGCAGCCGCGGGGAGACCCCGTTGGACGAGCAGTACTTC,CASSRGETPLDEQYF
-,TRBV11-2,-,TRBJ2-2,TGTGCCAGCAGCTACCAAAGGCAGGCCGGGGAGCTGTTTTTT,CASSYQRQAGELFF
TRBD2,TRBV13,-,TRBJ2-3,TGTGCCAGCAGGTTTAGCGGGAGTAGATTCGTCGGCACAGATACGCAGTATTTT,CASRFSGSRFVGTDTQYF
TRBD2,TRBV12-3/TRBV12-4,-,TRBJ2-1,TGTGCCAGCAGGGGACTAGATTCCAATGAGCAGTTCTTC,CASRGLDSNEQFF
-,TRBV2,-,TRBJ2-7,TGTGCCAGCAGTGAACTTCCCAGGGCCTACGAGCAGTACTTC,CASSELPRAYEQYF
TRBD2,TRBV4-3,few,TRBJ2-1,TGCGCCAGTGGGGGACTAGCGGGGGAGAAATACAATGAGCAGTTCTTC,CASGGLAGEKYNEQFF
TRBD1,TRBV28,-,TRBJ1-1,TGTGCCAGCAGTCTTATAGGGGGCGGTGGGTACACTGAAGCTTTCTTT,CASSLIGGGGYTEAFF
-,TRBV6-5,many,TRBJ2-3,TGTGCCAGCAGCCACTCGGGACTTGCGGGATCGGATACGCAGTATTTT,CASSHSGLAGSDTQYF
TRBD2,TRBV7-2,-,TRBJ2-4,TGTGCCAGCAGCTTGGCGGGAGGGATTCAGTACTTC,CASSLAGGIQYF
-,TRBV20-1,-,TRBJ2-7,TGCAGTGCAACCGACAGGCACGAGCAGTACTTC,CSATDRHEQYF
-,TRBV11-2,few,TRBJ2-2,TGTGCCAGCAGCTTATTTCCGCCGAACACCGGGGAGCTGTTTTTT,CASSLFPPNTGELFF
-,TRBV9,few,TRBJ2-2,TGTGCCAGCAGCGTAGTGGGCAGGGGGAACACCGGGGAGCTGTTTTTT,CASSVVGRGNTGELFF
-,TRBV15,-,TRBJ2-1,TGTGCCACCAGCAGACCCTTGTACAGGGTGAATGAGCAGTTCTTC,CATSRPLYRVNEQFF
-,TRBV5-1,-,TRBJ2-2,TGCGCCAGCAGCACCGGAGGAGGCTGGGCCGGGGAGCTGTTTTTT,CASSTGGGWAGELFF
TRBD1,TRBV20-1,few,TRBJ2-7,TGCAGTGCTAGAGGACAGGGGAATTGGGAGCAGTACTTC,CSARGQGNWEQYF
-,TRBV5-1,-,TRBJ2-1,TGCGCCAGCAGCTCGCGGGGACAGTTGGAGAACAATGAGCAGTTCTTC,CASSSRGQLENNEQFF